This entry is about one TCR beta chain. Its specificity is unknown. These data are taken from a study of cytomegalovirus exposure and HLA in healthy donors. Study-level results: HLA alleles were associated with 17,000 or so TCR beta sequences in a later analysis at 0.05 false discovery rate.

V lost 8 bases to trimming and J lost 3 bases, with 13 bases between them. The CDR3 covers 14 residues. CDR1 is SNHLY, CDR2 FYNNEI, per germline. The PCR contained 60 Vbeta and 13 Jbeta primers. Produced via immunoSEQ multiplex PCR; TCRdb's table is partial and in-frame only. Of about 43,000 clones listed, 60% to 70% are singletons. This receptor was taken from a man in his sixties in good health and CMV-seropositive. The V gene is TRBV2, the J gene TRBJ1-4; D is undetermined. Sequences were obtained from PBMCs. The CDR3 DNA reads TGTGCCAGCGGGGAGGGTTTGCCTAATGAAAAACTGTTTTTT. This codes for CASGEGLPNEKLFF.